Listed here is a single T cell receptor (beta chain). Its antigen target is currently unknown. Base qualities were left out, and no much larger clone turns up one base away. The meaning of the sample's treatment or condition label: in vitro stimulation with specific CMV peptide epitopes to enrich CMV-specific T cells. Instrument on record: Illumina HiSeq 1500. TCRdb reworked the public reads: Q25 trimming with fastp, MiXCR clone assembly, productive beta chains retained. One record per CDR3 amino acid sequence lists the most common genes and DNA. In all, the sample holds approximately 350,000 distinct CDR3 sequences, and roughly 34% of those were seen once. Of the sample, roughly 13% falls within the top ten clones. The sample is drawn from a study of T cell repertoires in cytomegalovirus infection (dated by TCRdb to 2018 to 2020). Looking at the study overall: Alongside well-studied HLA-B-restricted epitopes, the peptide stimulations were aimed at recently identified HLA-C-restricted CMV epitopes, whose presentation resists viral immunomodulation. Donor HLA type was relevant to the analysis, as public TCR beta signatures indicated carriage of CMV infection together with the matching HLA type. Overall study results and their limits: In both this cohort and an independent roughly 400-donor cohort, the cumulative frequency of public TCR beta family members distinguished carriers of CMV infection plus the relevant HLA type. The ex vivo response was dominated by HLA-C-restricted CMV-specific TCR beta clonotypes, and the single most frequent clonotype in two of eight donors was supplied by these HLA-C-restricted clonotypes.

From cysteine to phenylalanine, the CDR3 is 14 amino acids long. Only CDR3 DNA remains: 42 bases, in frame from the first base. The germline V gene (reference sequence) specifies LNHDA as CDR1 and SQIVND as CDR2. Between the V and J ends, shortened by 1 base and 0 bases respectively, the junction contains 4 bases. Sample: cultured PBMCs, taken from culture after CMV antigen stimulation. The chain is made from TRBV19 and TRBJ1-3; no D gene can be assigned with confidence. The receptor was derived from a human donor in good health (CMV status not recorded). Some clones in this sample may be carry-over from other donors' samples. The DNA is TGTGCCAGTAGTATAGTAAACTCTGGAAACACCATATATTTT. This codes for CASSIVNSGNTIYF.